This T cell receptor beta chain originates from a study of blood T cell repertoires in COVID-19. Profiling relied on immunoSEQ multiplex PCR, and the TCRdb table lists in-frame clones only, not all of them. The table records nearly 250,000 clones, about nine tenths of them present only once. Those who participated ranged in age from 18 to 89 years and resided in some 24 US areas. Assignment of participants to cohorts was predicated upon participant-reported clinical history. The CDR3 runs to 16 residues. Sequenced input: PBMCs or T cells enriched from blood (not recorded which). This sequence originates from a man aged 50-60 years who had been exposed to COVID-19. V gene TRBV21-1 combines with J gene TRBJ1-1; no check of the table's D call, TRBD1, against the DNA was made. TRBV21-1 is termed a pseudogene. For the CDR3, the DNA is TGTGCCAGCAGCAAAAAGGGGCCAGGGCCTAATCCTGAAGCTTTCTTT. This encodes CASSKKGPGPNPEAFF.